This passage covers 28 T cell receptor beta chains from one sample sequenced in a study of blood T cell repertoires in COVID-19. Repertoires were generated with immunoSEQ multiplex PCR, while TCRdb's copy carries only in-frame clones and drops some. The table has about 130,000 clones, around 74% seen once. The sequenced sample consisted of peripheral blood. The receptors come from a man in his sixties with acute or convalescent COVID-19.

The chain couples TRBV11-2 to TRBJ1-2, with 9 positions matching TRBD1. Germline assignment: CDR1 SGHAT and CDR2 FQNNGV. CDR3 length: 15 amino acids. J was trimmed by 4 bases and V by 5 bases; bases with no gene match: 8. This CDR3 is CASSTGTGNLYGYTF. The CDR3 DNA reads TGTGCCAGCAGCACAGGGACAGGGAATCTCTATGGCTACACCTTC.

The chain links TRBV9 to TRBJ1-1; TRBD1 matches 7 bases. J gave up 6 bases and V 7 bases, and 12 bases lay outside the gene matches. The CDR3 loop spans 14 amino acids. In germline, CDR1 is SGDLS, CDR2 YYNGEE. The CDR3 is CASGSGTALSEAFF. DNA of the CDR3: TGTGCCAGCGGTTCCGGGACAGCCCTTTCTGAAGCTTTCTTT. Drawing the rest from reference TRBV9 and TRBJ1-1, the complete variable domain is DSGVTQTPKHLITATGQRVTLRCSPRSGDLSVYWYQQSLDQGLQFLIQYYNGEERAKGNILERFSAQQFPDLHSELNLSSLELGDSALYFCASGSGTALSEAFFGQGTRLTVV.

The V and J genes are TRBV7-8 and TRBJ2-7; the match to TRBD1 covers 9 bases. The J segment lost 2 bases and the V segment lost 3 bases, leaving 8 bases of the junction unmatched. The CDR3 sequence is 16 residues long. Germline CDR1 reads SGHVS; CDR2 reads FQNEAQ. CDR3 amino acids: CASSLGGQGGAYEQYF. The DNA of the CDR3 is TGTGCCAGCAGCTTGGGGGGACAGGGAGGGGCCTACGAGCAGTACTTC.

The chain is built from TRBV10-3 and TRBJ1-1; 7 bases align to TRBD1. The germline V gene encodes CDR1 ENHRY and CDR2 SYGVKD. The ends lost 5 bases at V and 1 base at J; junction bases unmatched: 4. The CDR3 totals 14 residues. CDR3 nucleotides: TGTGCCATCAGTAGACAGGGAACGAACACTGAAGCTTTCTTT. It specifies CAISRQGTNTEAFF.

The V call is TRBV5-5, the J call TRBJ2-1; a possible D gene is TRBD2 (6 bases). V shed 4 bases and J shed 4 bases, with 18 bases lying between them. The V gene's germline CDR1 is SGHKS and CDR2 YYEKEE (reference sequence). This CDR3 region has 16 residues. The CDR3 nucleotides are TGTGCCAGCAGCCTGGGGGTATCTGCGGGATACAATGAGCAGTTCTTC. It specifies CASSLGVSAGYNEQFF.

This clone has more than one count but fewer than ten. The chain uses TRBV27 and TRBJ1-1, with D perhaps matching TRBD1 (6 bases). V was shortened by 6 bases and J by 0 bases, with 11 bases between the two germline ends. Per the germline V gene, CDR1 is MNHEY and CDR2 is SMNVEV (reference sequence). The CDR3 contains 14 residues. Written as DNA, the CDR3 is TGTGCCAGCAGGATTGGACAGATGAACACTGAAGCTTTCTTT. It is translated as CASRIGQMNTEAFF.

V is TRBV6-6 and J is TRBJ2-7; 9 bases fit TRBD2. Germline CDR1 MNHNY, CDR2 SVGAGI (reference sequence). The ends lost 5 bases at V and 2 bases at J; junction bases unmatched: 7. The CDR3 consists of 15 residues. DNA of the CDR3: TGTGCCAGCAGTCCCCCGAGCGGGGGGACCTACGAGCAGTACTTC. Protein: CASSPPSGGTYEQYF.

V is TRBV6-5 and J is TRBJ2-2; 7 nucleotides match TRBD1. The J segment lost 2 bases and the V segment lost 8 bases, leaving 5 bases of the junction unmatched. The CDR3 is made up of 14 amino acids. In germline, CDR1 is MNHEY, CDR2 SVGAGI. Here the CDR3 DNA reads TGTGCCAGCGCCGGGACAGCAAACACCGGGGAGCTGTTTTTT. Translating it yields CASAGTANTGELFF.

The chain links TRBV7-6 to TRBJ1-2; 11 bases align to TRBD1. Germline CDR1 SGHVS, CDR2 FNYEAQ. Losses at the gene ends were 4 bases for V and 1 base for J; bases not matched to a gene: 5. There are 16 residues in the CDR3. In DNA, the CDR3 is TGTGCCAGCAGCTCCCGGGACAGGGGGATTAACTATGGCTACACCTTC. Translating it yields CASSSRDRGINYGYTF.

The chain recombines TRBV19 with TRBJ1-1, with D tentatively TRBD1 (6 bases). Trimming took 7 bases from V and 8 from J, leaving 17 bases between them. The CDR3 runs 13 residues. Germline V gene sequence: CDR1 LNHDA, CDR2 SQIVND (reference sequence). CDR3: CASTGGRWGEAFF. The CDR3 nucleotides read TGTGCCAGTACGGGGGGCCGATGGGGCGAAGCTTTCTTT.

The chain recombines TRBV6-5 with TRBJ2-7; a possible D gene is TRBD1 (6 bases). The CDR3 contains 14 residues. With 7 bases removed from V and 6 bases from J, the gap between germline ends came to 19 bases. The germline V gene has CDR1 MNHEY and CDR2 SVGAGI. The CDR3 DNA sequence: TGTGCCAGCACAAACCCCAAGGGACACGGCGAGCAGTACTTC. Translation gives CASTNPKGHGEQYF.

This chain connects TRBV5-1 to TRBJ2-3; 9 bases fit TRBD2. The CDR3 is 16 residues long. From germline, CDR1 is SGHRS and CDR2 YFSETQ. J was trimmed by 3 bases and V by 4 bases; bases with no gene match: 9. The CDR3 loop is CASSPEGREGTDTQYF. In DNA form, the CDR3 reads TGCGCCAGCAGCCCGGAGGGGCGGGAGGGGACAGATACGCAGTATTTT.

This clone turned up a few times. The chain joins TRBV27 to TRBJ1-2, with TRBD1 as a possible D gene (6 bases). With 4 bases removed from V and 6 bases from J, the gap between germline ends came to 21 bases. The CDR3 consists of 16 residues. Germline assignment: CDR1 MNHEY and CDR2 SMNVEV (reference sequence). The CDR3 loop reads CASSSLRGPRSHGYTF. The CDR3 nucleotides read TGTGCCAGCAGTTCACTCAGGGGCCCGCGCTCCCATGGCTACACCTTC.

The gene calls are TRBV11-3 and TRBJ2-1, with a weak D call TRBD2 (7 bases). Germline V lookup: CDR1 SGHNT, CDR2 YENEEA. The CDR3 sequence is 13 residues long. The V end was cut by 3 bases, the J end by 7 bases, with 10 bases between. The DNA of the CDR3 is TGTGCCAGCAGCTTGGGAGGGGGAAATGAGCAGTTCTTC. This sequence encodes CASSLGGGNEQFF.

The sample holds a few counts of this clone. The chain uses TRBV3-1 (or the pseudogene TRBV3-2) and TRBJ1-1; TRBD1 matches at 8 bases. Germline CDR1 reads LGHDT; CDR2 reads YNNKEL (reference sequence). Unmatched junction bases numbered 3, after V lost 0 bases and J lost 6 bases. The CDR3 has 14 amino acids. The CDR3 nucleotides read TGTGCCAGCAGCCAAGATGACAGGGGCGCTGAAGCTTTCTTT. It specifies CASSQDDRGAEAFF.

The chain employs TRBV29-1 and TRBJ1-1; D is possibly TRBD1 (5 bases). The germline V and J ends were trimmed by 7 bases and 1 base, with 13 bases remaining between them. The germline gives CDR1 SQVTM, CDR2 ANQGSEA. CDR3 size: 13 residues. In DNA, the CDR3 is TGCAGCGCAAATCATCAGGGGAACACTGAAGCTTTCTTT. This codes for CSANHQGNTEAFF.

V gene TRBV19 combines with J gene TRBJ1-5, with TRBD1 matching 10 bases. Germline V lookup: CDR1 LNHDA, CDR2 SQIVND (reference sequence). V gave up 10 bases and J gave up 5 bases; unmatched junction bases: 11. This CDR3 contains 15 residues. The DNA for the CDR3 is TGTGCCATTTCACTGGAGGGACAGGGGCATCAGCCCCAGCATTTT. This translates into CAISLEGQGHQPQHF.

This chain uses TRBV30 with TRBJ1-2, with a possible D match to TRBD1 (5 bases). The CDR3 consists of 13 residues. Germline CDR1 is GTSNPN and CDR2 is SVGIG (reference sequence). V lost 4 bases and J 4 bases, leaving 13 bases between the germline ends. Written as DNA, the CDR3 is TGTGCCTGGACCTCCCAGGGAGGCTATGGCTACACCTTC. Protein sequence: CAWTSQGGYGYTF.

CDR3 loop: CATSRGGQGLNYGYTF. The DNA of the CDR3 is TGTGCCACCAGCAGAGGCGGACAGGGTCTAAACTATGGCTACACCTTC. The rearrangement joins TRBV15 to TRBJ1-2; 8 positions agree with TRBD1. Germline trimming cut 1 base from V and 2 bases from J; bases unmatched to any gene: 6. The germline V gene has CDR1 LNHNV and CDR2 YYDKDF (reference sequence). CDR3 length: 16 residues.

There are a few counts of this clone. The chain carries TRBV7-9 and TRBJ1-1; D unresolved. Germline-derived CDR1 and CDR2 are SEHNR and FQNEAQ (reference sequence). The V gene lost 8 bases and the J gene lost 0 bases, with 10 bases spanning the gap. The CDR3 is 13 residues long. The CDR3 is CASRVLLNTEAFF. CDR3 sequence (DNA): TGTGCCAGCCGGGTCCTACTGAACACTGAAGCTTTCTTT. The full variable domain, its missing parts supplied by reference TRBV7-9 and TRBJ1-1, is DTGVSQNPRHKITKRGQNVTFRCDPISEHNRLYWYRQTLGQGPEFLTYFQNEAQLEKSRLLSDRFSAERPKGSFSTLEIQRTEQGDSAMYLCASRVLLNTEAFFGQGTRLTVV.

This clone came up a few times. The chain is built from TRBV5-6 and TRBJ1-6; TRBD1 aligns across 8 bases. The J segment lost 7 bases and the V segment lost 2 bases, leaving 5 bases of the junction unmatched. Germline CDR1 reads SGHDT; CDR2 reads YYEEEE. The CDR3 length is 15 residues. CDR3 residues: CASSFRTGNNSPLHF. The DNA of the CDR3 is TGTGCCAGCAGCTTCCGGACAGGGAACAATTCACCCCTCCACTTT.

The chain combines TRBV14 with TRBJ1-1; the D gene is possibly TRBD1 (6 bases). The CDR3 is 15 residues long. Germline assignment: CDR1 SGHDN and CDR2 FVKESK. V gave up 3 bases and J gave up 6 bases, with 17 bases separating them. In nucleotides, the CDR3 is TGTGCCAGCAGCCAGGCAAACAGGGAAATCGCTGAAGCTTTCTTT. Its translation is CASSQANREIAEAFF.

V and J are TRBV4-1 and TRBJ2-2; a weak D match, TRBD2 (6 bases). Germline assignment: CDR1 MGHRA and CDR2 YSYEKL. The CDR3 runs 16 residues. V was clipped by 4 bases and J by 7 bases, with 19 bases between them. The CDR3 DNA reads TGCGCCAGCAGCCGCTTAGGACTAAAGGAGGGCGGGGAGCTGTTTTTT. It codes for CASSRLGLKEGGELFF.

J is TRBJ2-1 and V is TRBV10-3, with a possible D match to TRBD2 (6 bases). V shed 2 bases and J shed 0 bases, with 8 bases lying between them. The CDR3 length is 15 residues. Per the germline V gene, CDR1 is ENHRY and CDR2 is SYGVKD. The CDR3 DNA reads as TGTGCCATCAGTGAGCGGGGGTCCTCCTACAATGAGCAGTTCTTC. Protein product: CAISERGSSYNEQFF.

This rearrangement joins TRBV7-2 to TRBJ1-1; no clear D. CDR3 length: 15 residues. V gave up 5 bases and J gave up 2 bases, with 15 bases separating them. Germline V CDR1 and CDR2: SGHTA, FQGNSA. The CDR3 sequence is CASSPPRTFNTEAFF. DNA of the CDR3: TGTGCCAGCAGCCCCCCCCGGACTTTTAACACTGAAGCTTTCTTT.

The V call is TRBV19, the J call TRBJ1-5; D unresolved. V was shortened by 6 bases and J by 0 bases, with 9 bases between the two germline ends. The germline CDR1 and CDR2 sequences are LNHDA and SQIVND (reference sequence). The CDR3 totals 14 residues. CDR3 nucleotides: TGTGCCAGTAGGGACGGGAGTAGCAATCAGCCCCAGCATTTT. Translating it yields CASRDGSSNQPQHF.

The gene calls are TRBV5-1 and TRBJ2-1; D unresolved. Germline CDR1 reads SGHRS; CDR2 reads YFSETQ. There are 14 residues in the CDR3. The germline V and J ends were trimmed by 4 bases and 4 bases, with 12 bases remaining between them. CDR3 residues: CASSRATSYNEQFF. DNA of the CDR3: TGCGCCAGCAGCCGAGCGACTTCTTACAATGAGCAGTTCTTC.

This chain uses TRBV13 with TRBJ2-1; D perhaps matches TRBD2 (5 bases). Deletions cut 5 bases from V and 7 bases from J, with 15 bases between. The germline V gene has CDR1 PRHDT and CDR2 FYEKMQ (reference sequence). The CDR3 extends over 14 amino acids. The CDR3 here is CASSPPSNQNEQFF. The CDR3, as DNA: TGTGCCAGCAGCCCCCCTAGCAATCAGAATGAGCAGTTCTTC.